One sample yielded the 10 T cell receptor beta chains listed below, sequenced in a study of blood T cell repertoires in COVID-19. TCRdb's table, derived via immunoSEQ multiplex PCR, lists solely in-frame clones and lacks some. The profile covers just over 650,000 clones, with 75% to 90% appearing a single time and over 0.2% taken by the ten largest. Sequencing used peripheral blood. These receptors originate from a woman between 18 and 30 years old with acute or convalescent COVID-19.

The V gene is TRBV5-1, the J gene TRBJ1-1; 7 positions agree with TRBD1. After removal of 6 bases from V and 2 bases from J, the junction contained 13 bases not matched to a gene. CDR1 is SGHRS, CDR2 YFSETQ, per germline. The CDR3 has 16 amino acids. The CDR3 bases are TGCGCCAGCACCTCACCCTCGGGACAGTCCAACACTGAAGCTTTCTTT. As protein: CASTSPSGQSNTEAFF.

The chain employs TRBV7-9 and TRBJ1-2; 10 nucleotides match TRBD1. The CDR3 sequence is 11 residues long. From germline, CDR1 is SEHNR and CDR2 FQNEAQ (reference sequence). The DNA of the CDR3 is TGTGCTAGCGGGACAGGGGATGGCTACACCTTC. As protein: CASGTGDGYTF.

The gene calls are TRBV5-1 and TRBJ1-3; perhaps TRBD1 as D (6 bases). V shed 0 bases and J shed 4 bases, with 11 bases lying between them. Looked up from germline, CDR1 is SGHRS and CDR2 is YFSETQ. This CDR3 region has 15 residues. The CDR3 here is CASSLGAQGGNTIYF. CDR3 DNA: TGCGCCAGCAGCTTGGGGGCACAGGGAGGAAACACCATATATTTT.

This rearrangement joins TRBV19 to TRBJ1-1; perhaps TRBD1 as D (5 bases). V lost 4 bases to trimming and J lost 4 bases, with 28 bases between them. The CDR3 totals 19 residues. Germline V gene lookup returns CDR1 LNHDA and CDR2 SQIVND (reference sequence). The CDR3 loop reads CASSKPSWGSHTPGTEAFF. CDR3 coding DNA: TGTGCCAGTAGTAAACCTTCCTGGGGCAGTCACACCCCAGGCACTGAAGCTTTCTTT. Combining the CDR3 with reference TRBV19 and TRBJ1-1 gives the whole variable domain DGGITQSPKYLFRKEGQNVTLSCEQNLNHDAMYWYRQDPGQGLRLIYYSQIVNDFQKGDIAEGYSVSREKKESFPLTVTSAQKNPTAFYLCASSKPSWGSHTPGTEAFFGQGTRLTVV.

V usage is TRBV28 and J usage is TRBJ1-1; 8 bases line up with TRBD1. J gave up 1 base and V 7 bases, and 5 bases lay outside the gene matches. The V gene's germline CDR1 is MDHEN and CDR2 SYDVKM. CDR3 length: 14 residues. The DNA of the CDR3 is TGTGCCAGCATCCCCGGGACAGGGAACACTGAAGCTTTCTTT. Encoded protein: CASIPGTGNTEAFF.

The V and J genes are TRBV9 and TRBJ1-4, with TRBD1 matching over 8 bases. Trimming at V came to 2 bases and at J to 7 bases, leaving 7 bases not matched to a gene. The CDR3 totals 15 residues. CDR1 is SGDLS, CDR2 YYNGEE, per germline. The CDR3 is CASSVQGAGGEKLFF. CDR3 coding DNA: TGTGCCAGCAGCGTCCAGGGGGCAGGTGGTGAAAAACTGTTTTTT. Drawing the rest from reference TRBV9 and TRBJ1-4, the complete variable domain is DSGVTQTPKHLITATGQRVTLRCSPRSGDLSVYWYQQSLDQGLQFLIQYYNGEERAKGNILERFSAQQFPDLHSELNLSSLELGDSALYFCASSVQGAGGEKLFFGSGTQLSVL.

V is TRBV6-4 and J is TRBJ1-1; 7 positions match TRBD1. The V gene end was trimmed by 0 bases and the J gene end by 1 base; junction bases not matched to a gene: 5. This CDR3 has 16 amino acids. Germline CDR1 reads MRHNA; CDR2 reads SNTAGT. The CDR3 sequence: CASSDSYRGPNTEAFF. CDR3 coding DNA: TGTGCCAGCAGTGACTCGTACAGGGGCCCGAACACTGAAGCTTTCTTT.

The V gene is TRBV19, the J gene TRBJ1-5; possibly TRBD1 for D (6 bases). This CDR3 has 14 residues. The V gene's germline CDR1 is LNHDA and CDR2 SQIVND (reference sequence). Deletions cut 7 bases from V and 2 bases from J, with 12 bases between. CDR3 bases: TGTGCCAGTACAAGGGGGTACCGCAATCAGCCCCAGCATTTT. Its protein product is CASTRGYRNQPQHF.

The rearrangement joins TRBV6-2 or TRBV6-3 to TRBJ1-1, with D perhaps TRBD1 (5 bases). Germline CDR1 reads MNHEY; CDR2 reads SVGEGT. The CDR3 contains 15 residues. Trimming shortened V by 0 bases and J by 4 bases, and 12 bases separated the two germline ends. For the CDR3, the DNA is TGTGCCAGCAGTTACTCTCGACAGCACCTCACTGAAGCTTTCTTT. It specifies CASSYSRQHLTEAFF.

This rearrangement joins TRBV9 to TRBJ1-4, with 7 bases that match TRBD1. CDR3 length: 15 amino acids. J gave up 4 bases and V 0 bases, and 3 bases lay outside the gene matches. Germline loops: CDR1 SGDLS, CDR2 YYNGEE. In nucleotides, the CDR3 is TGTGCCAGCAGCGTAGGAGGGGGCCTTAATGAAAAACTGTTTTTT. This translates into CASSVGGGLNEKLFF.